The clone carrying this T cell receptor beta chain was recorded a few times. As yet, its antigen is unknown. The authors reverse transcribed all of the isolated RNA, so sequencing captured expressed TCRB transcripts. The data were produced by immunoSEQ multiplex PCR, yet TCRdb's version contains in-frame clones alone and is incomplete. Here the sample spans around 150,000 clones, around 8% being singletons. V lost 5 bases and J 4 bases, leaving 18 bases between the germline ends. Germline V CDR1 and CDR2: SGHRS, YFSETQ. This CDR3 region has 15 residues. This specimen belongs to a study of beta chain features in type 1 diabetes. Whole-study results and caveats: Patients with Type 1 diabetes showed moderately but significantly shorter TCRB CDR3s in all four CD4+ subsets.

Sequencing was carried out using central memory CD4+ T cells from blood. The origin of this receptor is a young woman with type 1 diabetes. J is TRBJ1-1 and V is TRBV5-1; possibly TRBD1 for D (5 bases). The CDR3 loop reads CASSSGLGVGTEAFF. CDR3 bases: TGCGCCAGCAGTTCGGGCTTAGGGGTCGGCACTGAAGCTTTCTTT.